This is a list of T cell receptor beta chains from one sample in a study of blood T cell repertoires in COVID-19. Data came from immunoSEQ multiplex PCR; TCRdb stores just in-frame clones and leaves some out. Of roughly 390,000 clones in the sample, about 87% were seen once. Sequencing input: peripheral blood. The receptors originated from a woman younger than 45 with COVID-19, enrolled during active disease. CDR3s include the opening cysteine and the closing phenylalanine or tryptophan. Each record gives: CDR3 protein, J gene, V gene.

CASSSRQGSGDTQYF | TRBJ2-3 | TRBV14
CASSTGGAEQYF | TRBJ2-7 | TRBV6-1
CASSLNRVHQPQHF | TRBJ1-5 | TRBV27
CASSYTSGELFF | TRBJ2-2 | TRBV5-1
CASSERTAREGELFF | TRBJ2-2 | TRBV6-1
CASSLGTSGNTIYF | TRBJ1-3 | TRBV11-2
CASSSDNRDGSTEAFF | TRBJ1-1 | TRBV28
CASSLSLGGKTQYF | TRBJ2-5 | TRBV27
CASSLGTGGTDEQYF | TRBJ2-7 | TRBV7-6
CASSYKAGVGNEQFF | TRBJ2-1 | TRBV6-2/TRBV6-3
CASSPDRFSGNTIYF | TRBJ1-3 | TRBV11-2
CASSYGSSRSGNTIYF | TRBJ1-3 | TRBV6-6
CSVRLAITRGELFF | TRBJ2-2 | TRBV29-1
CATRPGLTGEQFF | TRBJ2-1 | TRBV6-6
CASSFTFPGGRGETQYF | TRBJ2-5 | TRBV5-6
CSLRGGATDTQYF | TRBJ2-3 | TRBV29-1
CASSQDYPGGPQGANVLTF | TRBJ2-6 | TRBV3-1/TRBV3-2
CASSQGGPSGNTIYF | TRBJ1-3 | TRBV28